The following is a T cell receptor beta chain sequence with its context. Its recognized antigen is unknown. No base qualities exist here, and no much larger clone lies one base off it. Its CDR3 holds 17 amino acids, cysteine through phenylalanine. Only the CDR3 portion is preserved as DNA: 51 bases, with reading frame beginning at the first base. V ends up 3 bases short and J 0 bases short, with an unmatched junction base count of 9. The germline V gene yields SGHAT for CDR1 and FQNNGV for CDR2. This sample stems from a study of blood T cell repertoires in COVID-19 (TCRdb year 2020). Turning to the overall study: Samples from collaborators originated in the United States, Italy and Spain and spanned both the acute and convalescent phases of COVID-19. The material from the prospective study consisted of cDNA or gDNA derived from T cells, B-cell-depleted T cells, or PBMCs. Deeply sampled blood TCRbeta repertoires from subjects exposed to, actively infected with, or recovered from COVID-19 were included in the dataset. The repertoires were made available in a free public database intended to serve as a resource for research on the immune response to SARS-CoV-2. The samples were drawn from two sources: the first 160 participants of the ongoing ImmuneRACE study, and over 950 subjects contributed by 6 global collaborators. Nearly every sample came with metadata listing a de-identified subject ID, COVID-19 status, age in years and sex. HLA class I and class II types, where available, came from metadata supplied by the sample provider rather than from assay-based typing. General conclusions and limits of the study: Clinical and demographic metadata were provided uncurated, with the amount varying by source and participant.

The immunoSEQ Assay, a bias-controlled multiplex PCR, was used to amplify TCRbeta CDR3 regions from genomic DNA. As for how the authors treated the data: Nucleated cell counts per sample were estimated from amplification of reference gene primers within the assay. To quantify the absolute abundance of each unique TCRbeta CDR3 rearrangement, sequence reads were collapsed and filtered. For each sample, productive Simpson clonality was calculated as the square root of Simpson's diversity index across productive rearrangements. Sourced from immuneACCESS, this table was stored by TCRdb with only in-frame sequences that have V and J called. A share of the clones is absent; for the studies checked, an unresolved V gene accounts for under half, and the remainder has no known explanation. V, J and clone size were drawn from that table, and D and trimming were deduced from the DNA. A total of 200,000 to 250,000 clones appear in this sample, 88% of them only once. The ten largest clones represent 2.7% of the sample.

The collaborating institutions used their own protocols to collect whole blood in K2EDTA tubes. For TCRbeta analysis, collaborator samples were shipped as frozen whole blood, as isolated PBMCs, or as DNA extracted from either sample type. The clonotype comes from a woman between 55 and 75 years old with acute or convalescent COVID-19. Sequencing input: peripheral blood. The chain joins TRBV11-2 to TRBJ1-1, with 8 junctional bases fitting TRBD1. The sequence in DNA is TGTGCCAGCAGCTTGCCGTTCAGGGGGCGAGTGAACACTGAAGCTTTCTTT. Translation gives CASSLPFRGRVNTEAFF.